This entry lists 25 T cell receptor beta chains sequenced from one sample in a study of blood T cell repertoires in COVID-19. The table came from immunoSEQ multiplex PCR; TCRdb's copy has only in-frame clones and leaves some out. The profile shows some 150,000 clones, approximately 88% of them singletons. The sample was peripheral blood. The receptor set was obtained from a man in his 70s with acute or convalescent COVID-19.

The sample holds one count of this clone. V and J are TRBV25-1 and TRBJ2-2, with D possibly TRBD2 on 7 matching bases. The CDR3 runs 13 residues. The germline V and J ends were trimmed by 8 bases and 5 bases, with 12 bases remaining between them. CDR1 is MGHDK, CDR2 SYGVNS, per germline. Here the CDR3 reads CASRRGGTGELFF. The CDR3 region has the DNA TGTGCCAGCCGAAGGGGGGGTACCGGGGAGCTGTTTTTT.

The chain is built from TRBV28 and TRBJ1-6, with 7 bases aligning to TRBD1. From germline, CDR1 is MDHEN and CDR2 SYDVKM. The junction had 11 bases not matched to a gene; V was cut back by 10 bases and J by 8 bases. This CDR3 has 14 residues. CDR3 nucleotides: TGTGCCACCCTCCCACAGGGGAAGCATTCACCCCTCCACTTT. This translates into CATLPQGKHSPLHF.

The chain uses TRBV19 and TRBJ1-1; tentative D call: TRBD1 (6 bases). Germline V lookup: CDR1 LNHDA, CDR2 SQIVND (reference sequence). Trimming stripped 3 bases from V and 0 bases from J, with 8 bases between. This CDR3 spans 14 amino acids. The DNA of the CDR3 is TGTGCCAGTAGTATGGACAGCATGAACACTGAAGCTTTCTTT. Amino acid sequence: CASSMDSMNTEAFF.

J is TRBJ1-5 and V is TRBV28; D remains ambiguous. From germline, CDR1 is MDHEN and CDR2 SYDVKM. V lost 1 base to trimming and J lost 4 bases, with 11 bases between them. The CDR3 consists of 15 residues. The CDR3 region has the DNA TGTGCCAGCAGTTTATTTCGGCAGGTTAATCAGCCCCAGCATTTT. Its protein product is CASSLFRQVNQPQHF.

As for this clone: The identical CDR3 is also encoded by other nucleotide sequences in the sample. V is TRBV28 and J is TRBJ1-2; D not certain. The V and J ends lost 2 bases and 5 bases respectively, with 6 bases between them. Per the germline V gene, CDR1 is MDHEN and CDR2 is SYDVKM. This CDR3 spans 12 amino acids. CDR3 in DNA: TGTGCCAGCAGTTTACGGGGTTATGGCTACACCTTC. Translation gives CASSLRGYGYTF.

The CDR3 region has the DNA TGTGCCAGCAGCCAAGATCCGCGGGCGGCGGGCACAGATACGCAGTATTTT. Its protein product is CASSQDPRAAGTDTQYF. The chain is built from TRBV3-1 (or the pseudogene TRBV3-2) and TRBJ2-3; maybe TRBD2 (5 bases). CDR3 size: 17 residues. Trimming left V 0 bases short and J 1 base short, with 14 bases between. CDR1 is LGHDT, CDR2 YNNKEL, per germline (reference sequence).

This clone was observed a few times. The rearrangement joins TRBV5-1 to TRBJ1-2; unclear D gene. The CDR3 length is 14 residues. The germline CDR1 and CDR2 sequences are SGHRS and YFSETQ. The V end was cut by 0 bases, the J end by 5 bases, with 11 bases between. CDR3: CASSLGESRYGYTF. DNA for the CDR3: TGCGCCAGCAGCTTGGGGGAGTCTAGGTATGGCTACACCTTC.

This clone was picked up a small number of times. The chain recombines TRBV27 with TRBJ1-2; possibly TRBD1 for D (6 bases). The CDR3 is 21 residues long. The germline gives CDR1 MNHEY, CDR2 SMNVEV (reference sequence). Trimming shortened V by 1 base and J by 4 bases, and 31 bases separated the two germline ends. CDR3 in DNA: TGTGCCAGCAGTTTATACCCCCCCGCGGGGGGCGAGGGGTACCAGTTCTATGGCTACACCTTC. It yields the protein CASSLYPPAGGEGYQFYGYTF.

V gene TRBV7-8 combines with J gene TRBJ2-1; TRBD1 matches 8 bases. The CDR3 consists of 14 residues. The V gene's germline CDR1 is SGHVS and CDR2 FQNEAQ. The J segment lost 12 bases and the V segment lost 4 bases, leaving 11 bases of the junction unmatched. CDR3 sequence reads: CASSSGQAPLGQFF. As DNA, the CDR3 is TGTGCCAGCAGCTCGGGACAGGCCCCACTGGGGCAGTTCTTC.

This chain uses TRBV14 with TRBJ2-1; 7 bases match TRBD2. Germline values: CDR1 SGHDN, CDR2 FVKESK. The CDR3 covers 15 residues. V lost 4 bases and J lost 8; bases outside the gene matches: 11. The CDR3 DNA is TGTGCCAGCAGCCGAGGACTAGAGGCTTTTTATGAGCAGTTCTTC. Amino acids: CASSRGLEAFYEQFF.

This clone has just a few counts. The chain uses TRBV7-6 and TRBJ2-1; D may be TRBD1 (5 bases). V lost 1 base and J lost 4, with 14 bases in between. CDR1 is SGHVS and CDR2 is FNYEAQ in the germline V gene. This CDR3 region has 16 residues. CDR3 nucleotides: TGTGCCAGCAGCTTAGATCAGGGCGTGACTTACAATGAGCAGTTCTTC. Protein: CASSLDQGVTYNEQFF.

The chain carries TRBV7-9 and TRBJ1-3; D is ambiguous. V gave up 8 bases and J gave up 0 bases, with 11 bases separating them. The CDR3 spans 14 residues. Per germline, CDR1 SEHNR and CDR2 FQNEAQ (reference sequence). The CDR3 nucleotides are TGTGCCAGCCGCCTTGAGTCCTCTGGAAACACCATATATTTT. Protein product: CASRLESSGNTIYF.

The V and J genes are TRBV4-2 and TRBJ1-2; tentative D call: TRBD1 (6 bases). The V gene lost 0 bases and the J gene lost 4 bases, with 12 bases spanning the gap. There are 15 residues in the CDR3. From germline, CDR1 is LGHNA and CDR2 YNFKEQ. The CDR3 region is CASSQDAGTSYGYTF. In DNA, the CDR3 is TGTGCCAGCAGCCAAGATGCCGGGACAAGCTATGGCTACACCTTC.

V gene TRBV12-3 or TRBV12-4 combines with J gene TRBJ1-2, with D perhaps matching TRBD1 (6 bases). V was shortened by 4 bases and J by 3 bases, with 6 bases between the two germline ends. This CDR3 contains 12 residues. CDR3 protein: CASSSGDYGYTF. The CDR3 DNA follows: TGTGCCAGCAGTTCAGGGGACTATGGCTACACCTTC.

The chain uses TRBV6-1 and TRBJ1-6; TRBD1 might be the D (6 bases). Trimming left V 3 bases short and J 13 bases short, with 19 bases between. From germline, CDR1 is MNHNS and CDR2 SASEGT. This CDR3 region has 15 residues. This CDR3 is CASSDGIKTGLPLHF. CDR3 in DNA: TGTGCCAGCAGTGACGGTATTAAGACAGGTCTCCCCCTCCACTTT.

The rearrangement uses TRBV18 and TRBJ2-5; 10 bases agree with TRBD1. There are 17 residues in the CDR3. Germline V gene sequence: CDR1 KGHSH, CDR2 LQKENI. The V and J ends lost 3 bases and 1 base, in that order; junction bases with no gene match: 8. The CDR3 protein is CASSPPWGQGSQETQYF. In nucleotides, the CDR3 is TGTGCCAGCTCACCCCCCTGGGGACAGGGGTCCCAAGAGACCCAGTACTTC.

The chain carries TRBV28 and TRBJ2-4; D is unresolved. The CDR3 loop spans 14 amino acids. CDR1 MDHEN and CDR2 SYDVKM come from the germline V gene. V was cut by 8 bases and J by 0 bases, with 11 bases left in between. The CDR3 is CASGPHLAKNIQYF. The CDR3 DNA follows: TGTGCCAGCGGCCCCCACCTAGCCAAAAACATTCAGTACTTC.

The chain links TRBV6-5 to TRBJ1-5; possible D gene TRBD1, 5 bases. Looked up from germline, CDR1 is MNHEY and CDR2 is SVGAGI. This CDR3 has 14 amino acids. V was clipped by 5 bases and J by 6 bases, with 14 bases between them. The CDR3 nucleotides read TGTGCCAGCAGTCCCGCCGGGGGGGTTCAGCCCCAGCATTTT. The encoded protein is CASSPAGGVQPQHF.

The gene calls are TRBV6-6 and TRBJ2-1; 8 bases align to TRBD2. CDR1 and CDR2 from the germline V gene are MNHNY and SVGAGI (reference sequence). V lost 2 bases to trimming and J lost 7 bases; unmatched junction nucleotides: 7. The CDR3 runs 15 residues. CDR3 in amino acids: CASSYISGNLNEQFF. CDR3 coding DNA: TGTGCCAGCAGTTACATTAGCGGGAATCTAAATGAGCAGTTCTTC.

The V call is TRBV3-1 (or the pseudogene TRBV3-2), the J call TRBJ1-2, with 7 bases matching TRBD1. The CDR3 extends over 14 amino acids. CDR1 is LGHDT and CDR2 is YNNKEL in the germline V gene (reference sequence). After removal of 2 bases from V and 7 bases from J, the junction contained 7 bases not matched to a gene. CDR3 sequence reads: CASSQPDRAGGYTF. CDR3 in DNA: TGTGCCAGCAGCCAACCCGACAGGGCGGGTGGCTACACCTTC.

This chain's CDR3 is CASSLRGTGEDYGYTF. The CDR3 coding sequence is TGTGCCAGCAGCCTCCGCGGTACAGGGGAGGACTATGGCTACACCTTC. V usage is TRBV3-1 (or the pseudogene TRBV3-2) and J usage is TRBJ1-2, with 7 bases lining up with TRBD1. Germline trimming cut 4 bases from V and 3 bases from J; bases unmatched to any gene: 11. Germline loops: CDR1 LGHDT, CDR2 YNNKEL (reference sequence). The CDR3 covers 16 residues.

The chain uses TRBV2 and TRBJ1-5; TRBD1 is a possible D gene (6 bases). This CDR3 has 15 amino acids. V lost 6 bases, J lost 9 bases, and 21 bases lay in between. CDR1 and CDR2 (germline): SNHLY, FYNNEI. CDR3 in amino acids: CASRGGAGPARPQHF. CDR3 coding DNA: TGTGCCAGCAGAGGGGGTGCAGGACCTGCCAGGCCCCAGCATTTT.

The rearrangement uses TRBV7-2 and TRBJ1-1; TRBD1 matches at 7 bases. The CDR3 is made up of 15 amino acids. Germline CDR1 SGHTA, CDR2 FQGNSA. The trim removed 0 bases at V and 5 bases at J, leaving 6 bases unmatched. The CDR3 is CASSLADRVDTEAFF. The CDR3 DNA is TGTGCCAGCAGCTTAGCTGACAGGGTGGATACTGAAGCTTTCTTT. Drawing the rest from reference TRBV7-2 and TRBJ1-1, the complete variable domain is GAGVSQSPSNKVTEKGKDVELRCDPISGHTALYWYRQSLGQGLEFLIYFQGNSAPDKSGLPSDRFSAERTGGSVSTLTIQRTQQEDSAVYLCASSLADRVDTEAFFGQGTRLTVV.

The chain uses TRBV19 and TRBJ1-2; D remains ambiguous. V was clipped by 6 bases and J by 4 bases, with 15 bases between them. This CDR3 is 14 amino acids long. Germline-derived CDR1 and CDR2 are LNHDA and SQIVND (reference sequence). CDR3 amino acids: CASRSNWAAYGYTF. The CDR3 DNA sequence: TGTGCCAGTAGGAGTAATTGGGCAGCCTATGGCTACACCTTC. Full variable domain (outside the CDR3, taken from reference TRBV19 and TRBJ1-2): DGGITQSPKYLFRKEGQNVTLSCEQNLNHDAMYWYRQDPGQGLRLIYYSQIVNDFQKGDIAEGYSVSREKKESFPLTVTSAQKNPTAFYLCASRSNWAAYGYTFGSGTRLTVV.

V is TRBV28 and J is TRBJ2-6, with 9 bases that match TRBD1. The CDR3 extends over 17 amino acids. V lost 5 bases to trimming and J lost 1 base; unmatched junction nucleotides: 6. Germline assignment: CDR1 MDHEN and CDR2 SYDVKM. The CDR3 DNA is TGTGCCAGCAGTCCTGCGGGACAGGGTTCTGGGGCCAACGTCCTGACTTTC. Translation gives CASSPAGQGSGANVLTF.